The 12 T cell receptor beta chains below all came from one sample that was sequenced in a study of blood T cell repertoires in COVID-19. Sequencing used immunoSEQ multiplex PCR; TCRdb keeps in-frame clones, though not all of them. Of about 210,000 clones listed, about 85% are singletons. The source material was PBMCs or T cells enriched from blood (not recorded which). These receptors were collected from a woman aged 35 to 49 in a cohort exposed to, infected with or recovered from COVID-19 (not recorded which).

This sequence joins TRBV11-2 and TRBJ2-7, with 7 bases fitting TRBD1. The V gene end was trimmed by 3 bases and the J gene end by 0 bases; junction bases not matched to a gene: 2. The CDR3 is made up of 14 amino acids. Per germline, CDR1 SGHAT and CDR2 FQNNGV. The CDR3 loop reads CASSLTGTSYEQYF. The DNA for the CDR3 is TGTGCCAGCAGCTTGACAGGGACCTCCTACGAGCAGTACTTC.

V gene TRBV28 combines with J gene TRBJ2-5; 10 bases are a match to TRBD1. V trimming: 2 bases; J trimming: 4 bases; junction bases outside the gene matches: 4. The CDR3 totals 15 residues. Germline CDR1 is MDHEN and CDR2 is SYDVKM. The CDR3, as DNA: TGTGCCAGCAGTTTAGTGACAGGGGGCACAGAGACCCAGTACTTC. It is translated as CASSLVTGGTETQYF.

The genes are TRBV28 and TRBJ1-1; D is ambiguous. CDR1 MDHEN and CDR2 SYDVKM come from the germline V gene. There are 13 residues in the CDR3. V was cut by 6 bases and J by 1 base, with 9 bases left in between. The CDR3, as DNA: TGTGCCAGCAGGCGCGGGGAGAACACTGAAGCTTTCTTT. It encodes CASRRGENTEAFF. Looking up the rest from reference TRBV28 and TRBJ1-1 gives the full variable domain: DVKVTQSSRYLVKRTGEKVFLECVQDMDHENMFWYRQDPGLGLRLIYFSYDVKMKEKGDIPEGYSVSREKKERFSLILESASTNQTSMYLCASRRGENTEAFFGQGTRLTVV.

This rearrangement joins TRBV2 to TRBJ1-6, with 7 bases lining up with TRBD1. This CDR3 has 13 residues. J gave up 5 bases and V 5 bases, and 0 bases lay outside the gene matches. Germline V lookup: CDR1 SNHLY, CDR2 FYNNEI. The CDR3 protein is CASSQGDNSPLHF. CDR3 coding DNA: TGTGCCAGCAGTCAGGGGGATAATTCACCCCTCCACTTT.

This clone turned up a few times. This chain uses TRBV29-1 with TRBJ2-3; 7 bases align to TRBD1. J was trimmed by 1 base and V by 4 bases; bases with no gene match: 2. This CDR3 region has 13 residues. Germline V lookup: CDR1 SQVTM, CDR2 ANQGSEA. The CDR3 is CSVATGGTDTQYF. The CDR3 DNA is TGCAGCGTTGCAACAGGGGGCACAGATACGCAGTATTTT.

V usage is TRBV2 and J usage is TRBJ2-5; 10 nucleotides agree with TRBD2. The junction had 2 bases not matched to a gene; V was cut back by 7 bases and J by 3 bases. From germline, CDR1 is SNHLY and CDR2 FYNNEI. The CDR3 has 13 residues. The CDR3 DNA reads as TGTGCCAGCAACCTAGCGGGGGAAGAGACCCAGTACTTC. Protein sequence: CASNLAGEETQYF.

The chain recombines TRBV4-1 with TRBJ2-3, with a weak D call TRBD2 (5 bases). The CDR3 length is 13 residues. Between the trimmed V and J ends, which lost 1 base and 6 bases, there was a span of 8 bases. Germline V gene lookup returns CDR1 MGHRA and CDR2 YSYEKL. As DNA, the CDR3 is TGCGCCAGCAGCCAAGGACTAAGCGATACGCAGTATTTT. Translating gives CASSQGLSDTQYF.

The chain recombines TRBV6-1 with TRBJ1-2; a possible D gene is TRBD1 (5 bases). The CDR3 has 12 residues. Germline CDR1 reads MNHNS; CDR2 reads SASEGT. Trimming took off 2 bases at V and 7 bases at J, with 8 bases between the two ends. This CDR3 is CASSERRAGYTF. CDR3 nucleotide sequence: TGTGCCAGCAGTGAACGCAGGGCTGGCTACACCTTC.

This clone came up once. This chain joins TRBV19 and TRBJ2-3, with 10 positions matching TRBD1. Germline-derived CDR1 and CDR2 are LNHDA and SQIVND (reference sequence). The CDR3 has 14 residues. After removal of 3 bases from V and 6 bases from J, the junction contained 3 bases not matched to a gene. CDR3 loop: CASSMTGGFDTQYF. CDR3 nucleotide sequence: TGTGCCAGTAGTATGACAGGGGGCTTTGATACGCAGTATTTT.

The chain has TRBV12-3 or TRBV12-4 and TRBJ1-2; TRBD1 agrees at 7 bases. J was trimmed by 4 bases and V by 6 bases; bases with no gene match: 5. This CDR3 is 13 amino acids long. For the CDR3, the DNA is TGTGCCAGCAGGCAAACAGGGGTCTATGGCTACACCTTC. Translating gives CASRQTGVYGYTF.

V gene TRBV7-8 combines with J gene TRBJ2-7; 7 bases are a match to TRBD1. J lost 5 bases, V lost 4 bases, and 8 bases had no gene match. Germline values: CDR1 SGHVS, CDR2 FQNEAQ. CDR3 length: 14 residues. The CDR3 protein is CASSYRQGINEQYF. The CDR3 DNA follows: TGTGCCAGCAGCTATAGACAGGGTATCAACGAGCAGTACTTC.

The rearrangement joins TRBV29-1 to TRBJ2-5, with 10 bases lining up with TRBD1. The CDR3 length is 15 residues. The J segment lost 5 bases and the V segment lost 7 bases, leaving 13 bases of the junction unmatched. Germline loops: CDR1 SQVTM, CDR2 ANQGSEA. The CDR3 is CSALWRDRGWETQYF. Here the CDR3 DNA reads TGCAGCGCTTTATGGCGGGACAGGGGATGGGAGACCCAGTACTTC.